This TCR beta chain stems from a study of shared clonotypes between healthy human individuals. The CDR3 extends over 15 amino acids. The germline V gene has CDR1 SNHLY and CDR2 FYNNEI. V shed 4 bases, J shed 14 bases, and the junction held 15 bases outside the gene matches. The data were produced by immunoSEQ multiplex PCR, yet TCRdb's version contains in-frame clones alone and is incomplete. The sample holds over a million clones, roughly 95% seen once. This clonotype originated in a man aged 25-45 years in good health. The chain carries TRBV2 and TRBJ1-2, with 11 nucleotides matching TRBD1. The sample taken for sequencing was naive CD4+ T cells sorted from blood. Subset meaning: CD45RA+ positively selected. CDR3 bases: TGTGCCAGCAGTGCCCGGACAGGGGGCGGAAAGGAGCGAACCTTC. This translates into CASSARTGGGKERTF.